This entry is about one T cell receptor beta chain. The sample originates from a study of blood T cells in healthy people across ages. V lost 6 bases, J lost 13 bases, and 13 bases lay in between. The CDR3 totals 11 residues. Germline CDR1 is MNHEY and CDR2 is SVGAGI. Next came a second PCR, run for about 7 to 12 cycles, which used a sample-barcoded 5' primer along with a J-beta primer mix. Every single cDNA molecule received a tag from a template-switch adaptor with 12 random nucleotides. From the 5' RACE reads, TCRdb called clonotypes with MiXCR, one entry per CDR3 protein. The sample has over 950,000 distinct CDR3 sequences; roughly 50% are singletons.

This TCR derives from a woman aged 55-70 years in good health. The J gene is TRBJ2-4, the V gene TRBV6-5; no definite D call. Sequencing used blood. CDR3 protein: CASSNAVVQYF. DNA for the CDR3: TGTGCCAGCAGCAACGCAGTGGTGCAGTACTTC.